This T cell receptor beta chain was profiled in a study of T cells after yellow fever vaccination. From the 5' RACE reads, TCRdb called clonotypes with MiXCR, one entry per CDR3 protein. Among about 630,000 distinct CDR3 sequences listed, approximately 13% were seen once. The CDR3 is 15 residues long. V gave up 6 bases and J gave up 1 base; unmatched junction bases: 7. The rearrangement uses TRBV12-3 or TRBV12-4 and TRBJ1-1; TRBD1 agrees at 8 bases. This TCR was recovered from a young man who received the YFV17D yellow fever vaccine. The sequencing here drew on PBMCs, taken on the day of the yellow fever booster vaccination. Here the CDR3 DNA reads TGTGCCAGCAGAAAACCCGGGACAGGGAACACTGAAGCTTTCTTT. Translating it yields CASRKPGTGNTEAFF.